This T cell receptor (beta chain) is drawn from a study of blood T cell repertoires in COVID-19. The assay was immunoSEQ multiplex PCR, and TCRdb's table has in-frame clones only and misses some. The sample contains approximately 190,000 clones, more than 75% of which appear only once. Sequences were obtained from peripheral blood. The receptor was derived from a woman aged 60-75 years with COVID-19, enrolled during active disease.

The CDR3 sequence is CASSLTGANTQYF. For the CDR3, the DNA is TGTGCCAGCAGCCTAACAGGGGCAAATACGCAGTATTTT. The chain carries TRBV28 and TRBJ2-3; 7 positions agree with TRBD1. The CDR3 has 13 residues. The V gene's germline CDR1 is MDHEN and CDR2 SYDVKM. V was pared by 6 bases and J by 7 bases, with 7 bases of the junction left unmatched.